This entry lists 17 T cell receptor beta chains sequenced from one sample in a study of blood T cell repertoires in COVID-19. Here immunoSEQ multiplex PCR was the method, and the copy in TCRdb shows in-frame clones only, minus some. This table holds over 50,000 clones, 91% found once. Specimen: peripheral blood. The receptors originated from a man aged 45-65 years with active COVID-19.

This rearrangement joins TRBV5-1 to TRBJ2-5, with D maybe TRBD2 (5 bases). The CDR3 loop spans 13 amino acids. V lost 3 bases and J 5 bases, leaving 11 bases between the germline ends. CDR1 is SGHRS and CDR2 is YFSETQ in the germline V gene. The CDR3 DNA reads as TGCGCCAGCAGCTCTCGAGGGCGGGAGACCCAGTACTTC. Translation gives CASSSRGRETQYF.

The CDR3 sequence is CASSPRRGAEDNEQFF. DNA for the CDR3: TGTGCCAGCAGTCCCCGCCGGGGGGCCGAAGACAATGAGCAGTTCTTC. V is TRBV28 and J is TRBJ2-1, with D possibly being TRBD2 (7 bases). Trimming pared 5 bases from V and 5 bases from J, leaving 19 bases between. The CDR3 is 16 residues long. Germline V gene data show CDR1 as MDHEN and CDR2 as SYDVKM.

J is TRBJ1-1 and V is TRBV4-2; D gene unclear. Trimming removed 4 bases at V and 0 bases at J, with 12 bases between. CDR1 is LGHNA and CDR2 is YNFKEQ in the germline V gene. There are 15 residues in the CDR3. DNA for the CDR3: TGTGCCAGCAGCCCAAGGGCGGGGATGAACACTGAAGCTTTCTTT. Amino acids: CASSPRAGMNTEAFF.

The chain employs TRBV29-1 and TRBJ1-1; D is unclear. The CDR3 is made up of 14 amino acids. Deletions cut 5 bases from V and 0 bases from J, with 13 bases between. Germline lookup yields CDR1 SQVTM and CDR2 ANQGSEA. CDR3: CSVSPMRMNTEAFF. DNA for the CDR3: TGCAGCGTTAGTCCAATGAGAATGAACACTGAAGCTTTCTTT.

This CDR3 reads CASSAGLARIDTQYF. The DNA for the CDR3 is TGTGCCAGCTCAGCGGGTCTAGCTCGGATAGATACGCAGTATTTT. The chain joins TRBV18 to TRBJ2-3; D is possibly TRBD2 (5 bases). The CDR3 is made up of 15 amino acids. The V gene lost 5 bases and the J gene lost 5 bases, with 17 bases spanning the gap. Germline loops: CDR1 KGHSH, CDR2 LQKENI.

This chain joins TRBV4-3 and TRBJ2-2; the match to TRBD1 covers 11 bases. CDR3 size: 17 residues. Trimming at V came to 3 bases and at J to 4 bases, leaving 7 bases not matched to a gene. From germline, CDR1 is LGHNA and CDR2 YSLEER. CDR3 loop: CASSQTGQGAGTGELFF. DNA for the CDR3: TGCGCCAGCAGCCAGACCGGACAGGGGGCGGGCACCGGGGAGCTGTTTTTT.

CDR3 sequence (DNA): TGTGCCACCAGCAGAGGTAGCCGACAGGGACGCAATGAGCAGTTCTTC. Translating it yields CATSRGSRQGRNEQFF. The chain links TRBV15 to TRBJ2-1; the match to TRBD1 covers 7 bases. V gave up 1 base and J gave up 6 bases; unmatched junction bases: 9. The CDR3 runs to 16 residues. Looked up from germline, CDR1 is LNHNV and CDR2 is YYDKDF (reference sequence).

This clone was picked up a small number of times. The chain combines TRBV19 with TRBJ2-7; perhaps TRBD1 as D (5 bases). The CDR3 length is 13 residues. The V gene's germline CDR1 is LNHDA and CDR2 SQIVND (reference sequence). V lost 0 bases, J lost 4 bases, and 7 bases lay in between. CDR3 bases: TGTGCCAGTAGTATAGATCGACAGTACGAGCAGTACTTC. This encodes CASSIDRQYEQYF.

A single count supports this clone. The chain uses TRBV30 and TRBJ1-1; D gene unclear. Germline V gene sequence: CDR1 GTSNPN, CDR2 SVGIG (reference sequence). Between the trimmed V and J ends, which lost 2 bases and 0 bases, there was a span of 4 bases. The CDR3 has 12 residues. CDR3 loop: CAWSNMNTEAFF. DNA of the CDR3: TGTGCCTGGAGTAACATGAACACTGAAGCTTTCTTT.

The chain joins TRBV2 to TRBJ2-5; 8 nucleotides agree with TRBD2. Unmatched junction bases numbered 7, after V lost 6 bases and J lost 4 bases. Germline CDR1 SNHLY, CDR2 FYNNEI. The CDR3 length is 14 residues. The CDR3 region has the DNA TGTGCCAGCAGGAGCGGGAGAGGGCGAGAGACCCAGTACTTC. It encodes CASRSGRGRETQYF.

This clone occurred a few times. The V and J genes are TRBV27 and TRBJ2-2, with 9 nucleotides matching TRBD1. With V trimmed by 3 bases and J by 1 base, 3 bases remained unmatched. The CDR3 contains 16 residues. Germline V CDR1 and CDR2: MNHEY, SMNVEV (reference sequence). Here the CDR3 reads CASSFSGQGNTGELFF. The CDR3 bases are TGTGCCAGCAGTTTCTCGGGACAGGGGAACACCGGGGAGCTGTTTTTT.

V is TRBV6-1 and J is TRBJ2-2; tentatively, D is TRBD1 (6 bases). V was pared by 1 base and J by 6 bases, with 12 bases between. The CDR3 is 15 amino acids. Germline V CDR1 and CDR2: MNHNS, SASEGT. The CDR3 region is CASSEGQGSAGELFF. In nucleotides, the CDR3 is TGTGCCAGCAGTGAAGGGCAGGGGTCGGCCGGGGAGCTGTTTTTT.

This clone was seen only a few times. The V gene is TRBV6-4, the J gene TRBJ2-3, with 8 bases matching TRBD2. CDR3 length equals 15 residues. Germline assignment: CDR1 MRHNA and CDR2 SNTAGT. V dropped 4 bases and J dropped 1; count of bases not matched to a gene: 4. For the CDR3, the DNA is TGTGCCAGCAGTGTCGCGGGGGGCGGCACAGATACGCAGTATTTT. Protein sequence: CASSVAGGGTDTQYF.

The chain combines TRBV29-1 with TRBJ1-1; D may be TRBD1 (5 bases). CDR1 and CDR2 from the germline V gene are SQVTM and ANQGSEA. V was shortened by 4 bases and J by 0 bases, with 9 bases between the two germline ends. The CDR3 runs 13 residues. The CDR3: CSVAGVLNTEAFF. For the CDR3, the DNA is TGCAGCGTTGCGGGGGTATTGAACACTGAAGCTTTCTTT.

The CDR3 loop reads CASGRQGQGRIETQYF. The CDR3 DNA reads as TGTGCTAGTGGTCGACAAGGACAGGGAAGAATAGAGACCCAGTACTTC. The chain combines TRBV12-5 with TRBJ2-5; 8 nucleotides line up with TRBD1. Per germline, CDR1 LGHNT and CDR2 FRNRAP. The trim removed 5 bases at V and 4 bases at J, leaving 12 bases unmatched. This CDR3 comprises 16 residues.

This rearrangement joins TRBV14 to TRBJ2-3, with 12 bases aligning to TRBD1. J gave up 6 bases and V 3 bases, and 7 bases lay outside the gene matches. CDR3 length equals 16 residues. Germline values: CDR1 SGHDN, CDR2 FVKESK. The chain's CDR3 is CASSHAGTGGADTQYF. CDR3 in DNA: TGTGCCAGCAGCCACGCCGGGACAGGGGGCGCGGATACGCAGTATTTT.

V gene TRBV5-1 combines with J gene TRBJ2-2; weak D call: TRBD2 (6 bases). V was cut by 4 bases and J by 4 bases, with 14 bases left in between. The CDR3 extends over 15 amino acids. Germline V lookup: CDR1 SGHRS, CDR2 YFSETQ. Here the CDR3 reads CASSGGTGITGELFF. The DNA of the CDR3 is TGCGCCAGCAGCGGGGGGACGGGAATCACCGGGGAGCTGTTTTTT. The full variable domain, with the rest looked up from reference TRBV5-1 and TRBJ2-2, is KAGVTQTPRYLIKTRGQQVTLSCSPISGHRSVSWYQQTPGQGLQFLFEYFSETQRNKGNFPGRFSGRQFSNSRSEMNVSTLELGDSALYLCASSGGTGITGELFFGEGSRLTVL.